This paragraph reports one T cell receptor (beta chain). As yet, its antigen is unknown. Stated treatment: roughly 11-day PBMC culture with coronavirus spike peptide pools or control peptides (ViraFEST assay). Peptide pools at approximately 10 ug/ml, together with roughly 10 IU/ml IL-2, were added to cultures of roughly 2 million PBMCs per well. CDR1 is MNHNS and CDR2 is SASEGT in the germline V gene. The CDR3 totals 13 residues. V lost 7 bases to trimming and J lost 6 bases, with 15 bases between them. The source of the sample is a study of vaccination and CD4 T cells after COVID-19. Oncomine TCR Beta short-read sequencing was applied to DNA from cultured CD4+ T cells. One entry per CDR3 protein results from TCRdb running MiXCR on the PCR reads. In the table there are some 20,000 distinct CDR3 sequences, approximately 59% of which are singletons.

This sequence was found in a human donor who had recovered from COVID-19. J is TRBJ1-2 and V is TRBV6-1; D remains unclear. Sequenced material: CD4+ T cells from blood, cultured in vitro, taken after SARS-CoV-2 vaccination. CDR3 protein: CASTPNYRDGYTF. Written as DNA, the CDR3 is TGTGCCAGCACCCCGAACTATAGGGATGGCTACACCTTC.